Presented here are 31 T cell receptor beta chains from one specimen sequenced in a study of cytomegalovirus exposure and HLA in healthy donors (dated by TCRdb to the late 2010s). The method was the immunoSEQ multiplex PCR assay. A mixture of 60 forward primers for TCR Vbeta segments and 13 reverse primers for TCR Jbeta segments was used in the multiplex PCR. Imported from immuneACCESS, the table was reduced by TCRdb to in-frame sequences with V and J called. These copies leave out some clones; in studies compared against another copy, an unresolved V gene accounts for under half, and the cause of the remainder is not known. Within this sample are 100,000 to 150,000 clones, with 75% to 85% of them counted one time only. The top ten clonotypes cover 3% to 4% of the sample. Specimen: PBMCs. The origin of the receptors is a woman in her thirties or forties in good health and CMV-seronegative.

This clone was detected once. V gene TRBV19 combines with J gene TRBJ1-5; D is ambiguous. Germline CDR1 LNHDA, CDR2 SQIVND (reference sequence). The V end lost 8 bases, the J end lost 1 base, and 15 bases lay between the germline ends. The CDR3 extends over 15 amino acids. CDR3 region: CASVLGGHSNQPQHF. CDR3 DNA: TGTGCCAGTGTCCTGGGTGGGCACAGCAATCAGCCCCAGCATTTT.

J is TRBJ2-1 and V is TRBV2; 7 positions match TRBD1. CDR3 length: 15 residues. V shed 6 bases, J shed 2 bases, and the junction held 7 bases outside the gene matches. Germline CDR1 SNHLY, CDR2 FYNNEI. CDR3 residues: CASRYRDSTYNEQFF. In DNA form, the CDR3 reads TGTGCCAGCAGGTACCGGGACAGCACCTACAATGAGCAGTTCTTC. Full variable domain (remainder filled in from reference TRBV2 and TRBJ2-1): EPEVTQTPSHQVTQMGQEVILRCVPISNHLYFYWYRQILGQKVEFLVSFYNNEISEKSEIFDDQFSVERPDGSNFTLKIRSTKLEDSAMYFCASRYRDSTYNEQFFGPGTRLTVL.

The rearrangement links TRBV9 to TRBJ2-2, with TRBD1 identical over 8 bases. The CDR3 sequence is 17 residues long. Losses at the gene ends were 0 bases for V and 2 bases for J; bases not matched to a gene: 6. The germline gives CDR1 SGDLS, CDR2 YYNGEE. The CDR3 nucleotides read TGTGCCAGCAGCGTAGCTTGGCAGGGGGCCAACACCGGGGAGCTGTTTTTT. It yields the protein CASSVAWQGANTGELFF.

In nucleotides, the CDR3 is TGTGCCAGCGCTGTAACCGGTACGGCTAATGAAAAACTGTTTTTT. It specifies CASAVTGTANEKLFF. This chain links TRBV28 with TRBJ1-4; D uncertain. Deletions cut 8 bases from V and 3 bases from J, with 16 bases between. Germline assignment: CDR1 MDHEN and CDR2 SYDVKM. The CDR3 has 15 residues.

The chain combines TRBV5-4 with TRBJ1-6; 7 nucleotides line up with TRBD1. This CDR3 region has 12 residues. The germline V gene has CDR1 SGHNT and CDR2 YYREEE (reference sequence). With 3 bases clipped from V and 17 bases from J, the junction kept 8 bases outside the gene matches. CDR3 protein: CASSYTGAPIHF. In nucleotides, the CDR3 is TGTGCCAGCAGCTATACAGGGGCCCCCATCCACTTT. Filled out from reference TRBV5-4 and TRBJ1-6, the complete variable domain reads ETGVTQSPTHLIKTRGQQVTLRCSSQSGHNTVSWYQQALGQGPQFIFQYYREEENGRGNFPPRFSGLQFPNYSSELNVNALELDDSALYLCASSYTGAPIHFGNGTRLTVT.

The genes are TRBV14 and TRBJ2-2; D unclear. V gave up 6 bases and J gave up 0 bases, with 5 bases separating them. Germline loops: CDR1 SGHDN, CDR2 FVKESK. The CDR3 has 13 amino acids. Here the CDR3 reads CASRYTNTGELFF. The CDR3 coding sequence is TGTGCCAGCAGATACACGAACACCGGGGAGCTGTTTTTT.

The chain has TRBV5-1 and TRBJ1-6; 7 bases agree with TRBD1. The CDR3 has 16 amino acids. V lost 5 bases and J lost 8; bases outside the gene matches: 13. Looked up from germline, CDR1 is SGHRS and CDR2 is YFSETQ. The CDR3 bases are TGCGCCAGCAGGGTAGAGACAGGGCTATTGGATTCACCCCTCCACTTT. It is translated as CASRVETGLLDSPLHF.

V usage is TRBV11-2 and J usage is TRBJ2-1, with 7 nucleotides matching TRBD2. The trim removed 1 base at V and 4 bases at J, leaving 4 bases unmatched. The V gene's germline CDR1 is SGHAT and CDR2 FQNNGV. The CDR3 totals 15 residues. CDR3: CASSLGTREYNEQFF. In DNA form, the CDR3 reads TGTGCCAGCAGCTTAGGGACGCGGGAGTACAATGAGCAGTTCTTC.

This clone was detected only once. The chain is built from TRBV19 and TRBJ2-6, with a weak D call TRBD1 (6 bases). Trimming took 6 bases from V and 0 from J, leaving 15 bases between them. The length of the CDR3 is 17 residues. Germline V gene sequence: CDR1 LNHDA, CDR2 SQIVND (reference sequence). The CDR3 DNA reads TGTGCCAGTAGAGTCCGGGACACTACCTCTGGGGCCAACGTCCTGACTTTC. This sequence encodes CASRVRDTTSGANVLTF.

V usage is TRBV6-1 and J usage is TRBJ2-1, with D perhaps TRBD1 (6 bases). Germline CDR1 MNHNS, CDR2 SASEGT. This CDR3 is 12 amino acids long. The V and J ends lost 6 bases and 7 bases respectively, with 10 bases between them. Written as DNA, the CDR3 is TGTGCCAGCAGAGCTAGGGGGAATGAGCAGTTCTTC. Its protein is CASRARGNEQFF.

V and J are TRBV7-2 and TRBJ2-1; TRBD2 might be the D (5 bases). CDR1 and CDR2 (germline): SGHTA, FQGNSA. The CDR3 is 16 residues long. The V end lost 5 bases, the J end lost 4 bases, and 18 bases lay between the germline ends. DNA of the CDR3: TGTGCCAGCAGCACTACCACTGGACTCTTATACAATGAGCAGTTCTTC. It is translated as CASSTTTGLLYNEQFF.

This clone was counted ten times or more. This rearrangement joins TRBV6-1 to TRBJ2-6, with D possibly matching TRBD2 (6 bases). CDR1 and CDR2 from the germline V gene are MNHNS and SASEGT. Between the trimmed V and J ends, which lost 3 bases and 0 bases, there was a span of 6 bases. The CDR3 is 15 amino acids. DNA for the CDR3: TGTGCCAGCAGTGAGGGACTCTCTGGGGCCAACGTCCTGACTTTC. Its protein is CASSEGLSGANVLTF.

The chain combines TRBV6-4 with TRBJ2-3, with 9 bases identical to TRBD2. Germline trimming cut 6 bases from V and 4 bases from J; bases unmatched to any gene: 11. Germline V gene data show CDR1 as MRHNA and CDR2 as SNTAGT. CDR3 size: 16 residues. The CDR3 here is CASSPTGTSRSDTQYF. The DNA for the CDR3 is TGTGCCAGCAGCCCCACCGGGACTAGCAGGTCAGATACGCAGTATTTT.

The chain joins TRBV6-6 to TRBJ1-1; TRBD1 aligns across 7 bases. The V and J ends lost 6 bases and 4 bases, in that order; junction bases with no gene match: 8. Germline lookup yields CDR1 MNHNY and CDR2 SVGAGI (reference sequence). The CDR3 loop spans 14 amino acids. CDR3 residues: CASRSGTAATEAFF. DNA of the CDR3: TGTGCCAGCAGGTCCGGGACAGCAGCCACTGAAGCTTTCTTT.

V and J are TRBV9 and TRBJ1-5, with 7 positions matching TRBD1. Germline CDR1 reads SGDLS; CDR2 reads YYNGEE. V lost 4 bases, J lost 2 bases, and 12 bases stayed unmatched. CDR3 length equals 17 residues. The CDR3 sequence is CASSSEKGAGGNQPQHF. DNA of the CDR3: TGTGCCAGCAGCTCCGAGAAGGGGGCTGGTGGCAATCAGCCCCAGCATTTT.

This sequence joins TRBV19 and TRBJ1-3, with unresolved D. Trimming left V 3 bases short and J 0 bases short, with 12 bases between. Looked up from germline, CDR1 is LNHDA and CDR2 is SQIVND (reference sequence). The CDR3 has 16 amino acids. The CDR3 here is CASSIGGSSSGNTIYF. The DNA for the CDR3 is TGTGCCAGTAGTATCGGCGGCTCAAGCTCTGGAAACACCATATATTTT.

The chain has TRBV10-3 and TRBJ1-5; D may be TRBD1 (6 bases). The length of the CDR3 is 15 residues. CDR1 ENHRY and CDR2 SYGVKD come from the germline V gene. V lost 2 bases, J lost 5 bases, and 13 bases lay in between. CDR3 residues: CAISEGPGEDQPQHF. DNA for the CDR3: TGTGCCATCAGTGAGGGGCCAGGGGAAGATCAGCCCCAGCATTTT.

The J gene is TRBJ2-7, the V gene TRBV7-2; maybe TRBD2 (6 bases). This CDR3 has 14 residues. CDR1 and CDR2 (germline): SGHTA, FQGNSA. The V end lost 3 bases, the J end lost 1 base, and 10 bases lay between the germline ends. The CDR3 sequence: CASSFETSSYEQYF. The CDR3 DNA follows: TGTGCCAGCAGCTTTGAGACTAGTTCCTACGAGCAGTACTTC.

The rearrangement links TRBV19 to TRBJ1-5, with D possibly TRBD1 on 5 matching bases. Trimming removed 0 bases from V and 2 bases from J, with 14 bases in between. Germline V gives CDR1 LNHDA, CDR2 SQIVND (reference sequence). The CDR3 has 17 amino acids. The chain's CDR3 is CASSIEAGGYGNQPQHF. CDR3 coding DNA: TGTGCCAGTAGTATAGAGGCGGGGGGATATGGCAATCAGCCCCAGCATTTT.

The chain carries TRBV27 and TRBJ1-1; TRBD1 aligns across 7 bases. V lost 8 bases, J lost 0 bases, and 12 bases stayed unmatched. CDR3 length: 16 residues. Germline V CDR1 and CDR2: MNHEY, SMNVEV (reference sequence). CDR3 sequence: CASLSRRGRVNTEAFF. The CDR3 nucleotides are TGTGCCAGCCTCTCGCGGAGGGGGCGCGTGAACACTGAAGCTTTCTTT.

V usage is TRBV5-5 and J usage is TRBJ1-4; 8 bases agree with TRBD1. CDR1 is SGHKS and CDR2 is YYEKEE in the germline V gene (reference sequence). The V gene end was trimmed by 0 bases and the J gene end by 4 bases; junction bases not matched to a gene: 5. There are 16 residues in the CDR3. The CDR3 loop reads CASSLGPGQDNEKLFF. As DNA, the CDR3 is TGTGCCAGCAGCTTGGGGCCGGGACAGGATAATGAAAAACTGTTTTTT. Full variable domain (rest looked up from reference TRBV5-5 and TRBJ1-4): DAGVTQSPTHLIKTRGQQVTLRCSPISGHKSVSWYQQVLGQGPQFIFQYYEKEERGRGNFPDRFSARQFPNYSSELNVNALLLGDSALYLCASSLGPGQDNEKLFFGSGTQLSVL.

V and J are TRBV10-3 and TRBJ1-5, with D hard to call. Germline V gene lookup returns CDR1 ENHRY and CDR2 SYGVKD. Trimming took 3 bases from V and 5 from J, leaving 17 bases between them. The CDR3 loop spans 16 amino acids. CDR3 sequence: CAISDPRDRSDQPQHF. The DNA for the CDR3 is TGTGCCATCAGTGACCCCCGGGATCGGTCCGATCAGCCCCAGCATTTT.

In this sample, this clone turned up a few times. CDR3 sequence (DNA): TGTGCCAGCAGCCGAGACAGACCCTACGAGCAGTACTTC. This encodes CASSRDRPYEQYF. The chain links TRBV7-3 to TRBJ2-7; D perhaps matches TRBD1 (5 bases). Deletions cut 5 bases from V and 2 bases from J, with 10 bases between. This CDR3 has 13 amino acids. The germline V gene has CDR1 SGHTA and CDR2 FQGTGA.

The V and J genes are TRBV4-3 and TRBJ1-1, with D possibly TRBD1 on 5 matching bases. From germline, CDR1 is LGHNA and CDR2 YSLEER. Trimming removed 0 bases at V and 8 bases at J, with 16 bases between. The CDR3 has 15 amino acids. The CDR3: CASSQEFGAGREAFF. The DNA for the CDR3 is TGCGCCAGCAGCCAAGAATTTGGGGCCGGCCGAGAAGCTTTCTTT.

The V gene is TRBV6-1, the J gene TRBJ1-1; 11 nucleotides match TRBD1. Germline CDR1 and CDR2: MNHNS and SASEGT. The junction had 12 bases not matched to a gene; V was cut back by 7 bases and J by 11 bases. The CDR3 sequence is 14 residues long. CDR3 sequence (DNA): TGTGCCAGCAATGAGGCTGGGACAGGGGGGGCGGCTTTCTTT. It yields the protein CASNEAGTGGAAFF.

The DNA for the CDR3 is TGTGCCAGCTCACCCCTCGTACTAGCGGGAGGGCCGGAGACCCAGTACTTC. Amino acid sequence: CASSPLVLAGGPETQYF. The rearrangement links TRBV18 to TRBJ2-5; 13 bases agree with TRBD2. Germline values: CDR1 KGHSH, CDR2 LQKENI. Germline trimming cut 3 bases from V and 5 bases from J; bases unmatched to any gene: 9. CDR3 length equals 17 residues.

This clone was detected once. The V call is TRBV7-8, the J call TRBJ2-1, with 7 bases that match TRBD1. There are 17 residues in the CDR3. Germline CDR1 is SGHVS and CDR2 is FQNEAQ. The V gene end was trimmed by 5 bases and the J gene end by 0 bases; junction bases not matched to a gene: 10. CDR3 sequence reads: CASSPSGQPSSYNEQFF. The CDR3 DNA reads TGTGCCAGCAGCCCCTCGGGACAGCCAAGCTCCTACAATGAGCAGTTCTTC.

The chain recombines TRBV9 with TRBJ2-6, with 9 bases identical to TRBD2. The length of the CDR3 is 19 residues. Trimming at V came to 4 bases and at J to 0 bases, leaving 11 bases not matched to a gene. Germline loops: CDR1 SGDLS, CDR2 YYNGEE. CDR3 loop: CASSQRGVRVLSGANVLTF. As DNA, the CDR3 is TGTGCCAGCAGCCAGCGGGGGGTGAGGGTACTCTCTGGGGCCAACGTCCTGACTTTC.

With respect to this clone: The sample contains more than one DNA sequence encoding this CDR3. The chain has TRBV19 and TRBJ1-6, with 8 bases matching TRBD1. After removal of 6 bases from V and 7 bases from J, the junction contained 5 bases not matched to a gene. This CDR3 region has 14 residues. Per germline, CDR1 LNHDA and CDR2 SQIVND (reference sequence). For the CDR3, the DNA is TGTGCCAGTAGCTTACAGGGGGGCAATTCACCCCTCCACTTT. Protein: CASSLQGGNSPLHF.

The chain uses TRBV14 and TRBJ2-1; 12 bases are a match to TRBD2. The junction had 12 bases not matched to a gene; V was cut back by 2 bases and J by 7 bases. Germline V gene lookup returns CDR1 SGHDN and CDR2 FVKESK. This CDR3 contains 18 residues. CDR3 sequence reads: CASSQSMTSGRFKNEQFF. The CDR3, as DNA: TGTGCCAGCAGCCAAAGCATGACTAGCGGGAGATTTAAGAATGAGCAGTTCTTC.

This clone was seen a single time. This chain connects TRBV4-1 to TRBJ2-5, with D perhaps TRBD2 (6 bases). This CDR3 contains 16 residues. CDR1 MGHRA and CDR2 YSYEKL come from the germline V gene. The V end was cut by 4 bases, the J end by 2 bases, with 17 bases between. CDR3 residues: CASSRTSQGGQETQYF. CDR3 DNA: TGCGCCAGCAGCCGGACGAGTCAAGGAGGGCAAGAGACCCAGTACTTC.